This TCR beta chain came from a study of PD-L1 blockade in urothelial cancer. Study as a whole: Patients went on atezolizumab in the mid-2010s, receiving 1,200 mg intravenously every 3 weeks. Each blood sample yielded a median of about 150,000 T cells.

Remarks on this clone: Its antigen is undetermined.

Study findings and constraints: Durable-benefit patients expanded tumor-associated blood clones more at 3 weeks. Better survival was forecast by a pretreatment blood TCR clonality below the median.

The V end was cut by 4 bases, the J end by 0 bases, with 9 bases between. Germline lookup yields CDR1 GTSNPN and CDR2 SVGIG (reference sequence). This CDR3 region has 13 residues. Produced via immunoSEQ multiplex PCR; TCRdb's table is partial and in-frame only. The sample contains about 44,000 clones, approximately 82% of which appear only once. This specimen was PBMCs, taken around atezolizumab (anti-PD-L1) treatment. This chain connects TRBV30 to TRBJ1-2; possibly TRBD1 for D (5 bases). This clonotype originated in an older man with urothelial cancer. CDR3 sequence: CAWTPRANYGYTF. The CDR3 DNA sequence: TGTGCCTGGACGCCCAGGGCTAACTATGGCTACACCTTC. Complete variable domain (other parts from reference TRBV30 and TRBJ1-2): SQTIHQWPATLVQPVGSPLSLECTVEGTSNPNLYWYRQAAGRGLQLLFYSVGIGQISSEVPQNLSASRPQDRQFILSSKKLLLSDSGFYLCAWTPRANYGYTFGSGTRLTVV.